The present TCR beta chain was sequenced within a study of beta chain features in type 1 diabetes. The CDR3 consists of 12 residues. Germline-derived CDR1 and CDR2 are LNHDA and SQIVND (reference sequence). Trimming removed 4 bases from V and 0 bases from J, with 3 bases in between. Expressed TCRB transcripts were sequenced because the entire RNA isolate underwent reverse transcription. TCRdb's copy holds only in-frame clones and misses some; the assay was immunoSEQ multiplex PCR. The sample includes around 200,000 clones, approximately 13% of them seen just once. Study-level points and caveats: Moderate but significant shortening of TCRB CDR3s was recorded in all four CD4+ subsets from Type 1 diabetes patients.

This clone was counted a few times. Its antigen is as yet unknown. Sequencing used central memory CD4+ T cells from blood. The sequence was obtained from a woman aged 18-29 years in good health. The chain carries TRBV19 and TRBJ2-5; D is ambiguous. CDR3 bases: TGTGCCAGTAGTACCAACCAAGAGACCCAGTACTTC. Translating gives CASSTNQETQYF.